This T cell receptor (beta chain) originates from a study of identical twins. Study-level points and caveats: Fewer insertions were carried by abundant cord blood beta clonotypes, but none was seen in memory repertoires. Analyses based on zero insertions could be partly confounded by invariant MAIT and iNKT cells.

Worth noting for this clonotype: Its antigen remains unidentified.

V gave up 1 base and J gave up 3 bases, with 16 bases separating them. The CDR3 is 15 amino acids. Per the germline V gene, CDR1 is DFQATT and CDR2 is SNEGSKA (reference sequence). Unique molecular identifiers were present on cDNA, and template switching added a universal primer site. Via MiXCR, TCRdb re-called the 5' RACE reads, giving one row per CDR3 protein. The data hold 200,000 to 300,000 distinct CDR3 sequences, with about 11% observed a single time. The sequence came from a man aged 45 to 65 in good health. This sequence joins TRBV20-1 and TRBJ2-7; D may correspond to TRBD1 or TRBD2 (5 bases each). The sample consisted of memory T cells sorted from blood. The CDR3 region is CSARARETKRYEQYF. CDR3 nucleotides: TGCAGTGCTAGAGCCAGGGAGACAAAACGCTACGAGCAGTACTTC.